This entry describes one TCR beta chain. At least ten counts were recorded for this clonotype. The antigen it recognizes is unknown. No base quality values were provided; no much bigger clone lies one nucleotide off. The source of the sample is a study of human T cells and chemical hapten exposure (dated by TCRdb to the early 2020s). Study-wide context: For sensitization, 2% DPC in acetone was applied to a roughly 2 cm by roughly 2 cm area of upper inner arm skin. Patients additionally received weekly therapeutic DPC doses to the scalp throughout the roughly 26-week study period. Patch testing was performed on the upper back with Finn chambers containing 0.01% DPC, and the patch tests were scored after 6 days according to International Contact Dermatitis Research Group standards. Most of the patients in the cohort were female, and the cohort covered alopecia areata with under or over 50% scalp involvement, alopecia totalis and alopecia universalis. Libraries were pooled for sequencing, and variation in per-sample TCR yields was attributed mainly to small differences in library volumes within the pool. The study tracked peripheral blood TCR repertoire changes in vivo during primary and secondary sensitization to the hapten diphenylcyclopropenone (DPC) in alopecia patients. Patient blood was sampled pre-sensitization (week 0) and at 2, 6 and about 24 weeks after DPC sensitization. Nearly 30 alopecia patients gave blood for TCR sequencing at one to four time points (pre-sensitization, 2, 6 and 24 weeks). What the work shows at the level of the full study, not this receptor alone: Compared with pre-sensitization or healthy control sets, expanded TCRs formed significantly more large CDR3 similarity clusters, which is consistent with antigen-driven responses. DPC sensitization did not change how many TCRs were above 1 in 1000 frequency, and no evidence was found of alterations in global repertoire structure. Repeated subsampling changed both the strength of the expansion versus patch-test correlation and the threshold at which the correlation became significant. Because every patient had alopecia, a presumed autoimmune disease, the patients' immune response might differ from that of healthy individuals. The number of PT1 expanded TCRs positively correlated with patch test score, significant at thresholds 8, 16 and 32 but not 4.

The time point label for this specimen denotes: patch test 3, about 24 weeks after DPC sensitization. Explained via the paper, the treatment or condition label denotes: therapeutic diphenylcyclopropenone sensitization with weekly scalp DPC. Blood at each patch-test visit was drawn before the patch test was applied. Patients were eligible if aged 18 to 70, diagnosed with alopecia and judged suitable for DPC therapy, and pregnant patients were excluded. Total RNA was extracted from unfractionated whole blood that had been collected in Tempus Blood RNA tubes. Library generation was performed with RACE. The data were produced on a NextSeq 500. Library preparation attached unique molecular identifiers to individual cDNA molecules for quantitative, reproducible TCR counting. For every blood RNA sample, sequencing covered both the TCR alpha and TCR beta chains. Processing in the source paper ran as follows. A median of about 87,000 TCRs per sample was observed, with a range of about 20,000 to 750,000. V, J and CDR3 annotation of the TCR reads was carried out using the Decombinator software suite. To make PS versus PT1 abundance plots, every sample was subsampled to the same number of TCRs (28,000). Expanded TCRs were defined as absent before sensitization and observed at least eight times at the 2-week time point. TCRdb itself trimmed the public reads at Q25 with fastp, ran MiXCR and retained productive beta chains. All rows with the same CDR3 protein become a single entry with the most common DNA and genes. The V and J calls come from TCRdb's annotation, not from the publication. The sample table holds some 60,000 distinct CDR3 sequences, of which approximately 13% were seen once. The ten most abundant clones make up 2.4% of the sample.

The source is a man aged 25 to 45 with alopecia areata. Some clones in this sample may be carry-over from other donors' samples. The specimen comprised whole blood, sampled in connection with sensitization to the hapten diphenylcyclopropenone (DPC).

The bases are TGTGCCAGCAGTTCCAGGCCAGGCAGGACGGATACGCAGTATTTT. Translated, this is CASSSRPGRTDTQYF. The rearrangement combines TRBV12-3 or TRBV12-4 with TRBJ2-3; the D gene remains uncertain. A distance of 17 bases separates the germline ends of V and J, which lose 4 bases and 6 bases respectively. The CDR3 spans 15 residues, from the cysteine through the phenylalanine. The DNA shown is the 45-base CDR3, in frame from base 1.